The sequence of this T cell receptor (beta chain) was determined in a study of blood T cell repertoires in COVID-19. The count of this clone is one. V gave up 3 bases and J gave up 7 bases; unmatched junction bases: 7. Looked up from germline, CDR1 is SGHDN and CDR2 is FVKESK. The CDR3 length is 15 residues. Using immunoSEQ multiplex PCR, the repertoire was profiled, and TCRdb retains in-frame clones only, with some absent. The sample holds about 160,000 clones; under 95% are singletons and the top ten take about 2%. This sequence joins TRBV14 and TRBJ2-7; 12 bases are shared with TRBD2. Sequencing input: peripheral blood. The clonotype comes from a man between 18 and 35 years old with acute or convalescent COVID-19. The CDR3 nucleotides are TGTGCCAGCAGCCATCTAGCGGGAGGGCCTCAAGAGCAGTACTTC. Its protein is CASSHLAGGPQEQYF.